Listed here are 3 T cell receptor beta chains from one sample, sequenced in a study of CD8+CD57+ T cells in acquired aplastic anemia. Patients chosen for sequencing had CD8+CD57+ cells that had expanded, as shown by flow cytometry. Profiling of TCR beta VDJ combinations and CDR3 sequences used genomic DNA as template. TCRdb processed the reads anew with MiXCR; each CDR3 protein has one entry. This table has about 120,000 distinct CDR3 sequences, 50% to 60% appearing once. Sequencing was performed on sorted CD4+, CD8+, or CD8+CD57+ T cells (not recorded which) from PBMCs. These receptors all stem from a human donor with aplastic anemia.

This chain links TRBV5-1 with TRBJ1-2; 7 bases are shared with TRBD1. The germline V gene has CDR1 SGHRS and CDR2 YFSETQ. The CDR3 is 13 residues long. Unmatched junction bases numbered 5, after V lost 5 bases and J lost 4 bases. This chain's CDR3 is CASSWDSPYGYTF. In DNA, the CDR3 is TGCGCCAGCAGTTGGGACAGCCCCTATGGCTACACCTTC.

The chain's CDR3 is CASRIRAEAFF. CDR3 bases: TGTGCCAGTAGGATTCGGGCTGAAGCTTTCTTT. V is TRBV19 and J is TRBJ1-1; D gene unclear. This CDR3 comprises 11 residues. V was cut by 6 bases and J by 6 bases, with 8 bases left in between. Per germline, CDR1 LNHDA and CDR2 SQIVND (reference sequence).

This clonotype appeared a single time. V usage is TRBV2 and J usage is TRBJ2-2, with D unresolved. The germline gives CDR1 SNHLY, CDR2 FYNNEI. Between the trimmed V and J ends, which lost 9 bases and 8 bases, there was a span of 16 bases. The CDR3 is 13 residues long. This CDR3 reads CASLDLPGGELFF. The CDR3 DNA reads TGTGCCAGTCTCGACCTACCCGGAGGGGAGCTGTTTTTT.